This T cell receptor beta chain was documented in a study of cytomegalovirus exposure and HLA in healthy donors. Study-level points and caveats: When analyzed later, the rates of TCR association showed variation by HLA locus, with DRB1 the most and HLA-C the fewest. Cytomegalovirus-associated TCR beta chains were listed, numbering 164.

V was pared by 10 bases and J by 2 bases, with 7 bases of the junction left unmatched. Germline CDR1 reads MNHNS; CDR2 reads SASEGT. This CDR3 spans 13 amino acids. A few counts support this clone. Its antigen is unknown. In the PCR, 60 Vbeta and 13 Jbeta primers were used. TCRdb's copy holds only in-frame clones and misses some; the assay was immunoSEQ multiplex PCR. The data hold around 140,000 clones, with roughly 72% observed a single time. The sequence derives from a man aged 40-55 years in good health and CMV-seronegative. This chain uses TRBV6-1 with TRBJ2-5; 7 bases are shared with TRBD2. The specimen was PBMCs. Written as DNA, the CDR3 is TGTGCCACCCATTGGGGGGGACAAGAGACCCAGTACTTC. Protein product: CATHWGGQETQYF.